What follows are 9 T cell receptor beta chains derived from one specimen sequenced in a study of T cell repertoires in aging, cancer and after chemotherapy. The template was genomic DNA from peripheral blood, not RNA. Rearranged V-D-J TRB sequences were amplified with a mixed TRB-A/B primer pool. One entry per CDR3 protein results from TCRdb running MiXCR on the multiplex PCR reads. Of a few thousand distinct CDR3 sequences listed, more than 20% are singletons. The sample consisted of blood. The receptors come from a human donor with a solid tumor.

This clonotype is termed medium-sized. The rearrangement joins TRBV19 to TRBJ1-5; 7 bases agree with TRBD1. The germline V gene has CDR1 LNHDA and CDR2 SQIVND (reference sequence). The V segment lost 4 bases and the J segment 5 bases; nucleotides outside the gene matches: 14. The CDR3 contains 17 residues. CDR3 in DNA: TGTGCCAGTAGTAGGACAGGTGAGCTCTATGTGTATCAGCCCCAGCATTTT. Its translation: CASSRTGELYVYQPQHF. The full variable domain, completed using reference TRBV19 and TRBJ1-5, is DGGITQSPKYLFRKEGQNVTLSCEQNLNHDAMYWYRQDPGQGLRLIYYSQIVNDFQKGDIAEGYSVSREKKESFPLTVTSAQKNPTAFYLCASSRTGELYVYQPQHFGDGTRLSIL.

The chain employs TRBV11-2 and TRBJ2-2; no definite D call. V gave up 4 bases and J gave up 0 bases, with 15 bases separating them. Germline CDR1 and CDR2: SGHAT and FQNNGV. The CDR3 runs to 17 residues. The DNA for the CDR3 is TGTGCCAGCAGCTCCCGACCCGGACGAGCGAACACCGGGGAGCTGTTTTTT. As protein: CASSSRPGRANTGELFF.

The chain carries TRBV28 and TRBJ2-7; 10 bases match TRBD1. This CDR3 has 13 residues. Germline V gene lookup returns CDR1 MDHEN and CDR2 SYDVKM. V shed 6 bases, J shed 4 bases, and the junction held 3 bases outside the gene matches. The CDR3 here is CASRTGGRYEQYF. The CDR3 nucleotides read TGTGCCAGCAGGACAGGGGGCAGGTACGAGCAGTACTTC.

By share of the sample, this clonotype is large. The chain links TRBV29-1 to TRBJ2-3; D call uncertain. V was cut by 4 bases and J by 1 base, with 6 bases left in between. The length of the CDR3 is 12 residues. CDR1 and CDR2 (germline): SQVTM, ANQGSEA. The CDR3 DNA sequence: TGCAGCGTTGGGGCCCGCACAGATACGCAGTATTTT. The encoded protein is CSVGARTDTQYF.

Regarding this clonotype: Since a much larger clone is just one base distant, this may be a read error. The J gene is TRBJ2-7, the V gene TRBV19; D uncertain. This CDR3 has 14 residues. Per the germline V gene, CDR1 is LNHDA and CDR2 is SQIVND (reference sequence). DNA for the CDR3: TGTGCCAGTAGTATTAACACAGCAACCTACGAGAAGTACTTC. Translating gives CASSINTATYEKYF.

This clonotype was counted between two and nine times. The chain couples TRBV18 to TRBJ1-6, with a possible D match to TRBD1 (5 bases). The CDR3 spans 13 residues. The V and J ends lost 3 bases and 9 bases respectively, with 9 bases between them. Germline-derived CDR1 and CDR2 are KGHSH and LQKENI. The DNA of the CDR3 is TGTGCCAGCTCACCCCAGCAGGGTTCACCCCTCCACTTT. Amino acids: CASSPQQGSPLHF.

This clonotype has only a few counts. This chain links TRBV6-5 with TRBJ2-5; D ambiguous. V lost 5 bases to trimming and J lost 5 bases, with 21 bases between them. This CDR3 contains 16 residues. Germline values: CDR1 MNHEY, CDR2 SVGAGI. For the CDR3, the DNA is TGTGCCAGCAGTGAAGGAGCTCTCAGGATCTCGGAGACCCAGTACTTC. Its protein is CASSEGALRISETQYF.

J is TRBJ1-2 and V is TRBV19, with 7 bases that match TRBD1. CDR1 LNHDA and CDR2 SQIVND come from the germline V gene (reference sequence). The CDR3 loop spans 16 amino acids. The V segment lost 5 bases and the J segment 2 bases; nucleotides outside the gene matches: 11. The CDR3 loop reads CASSPYSGQDNYGYTF. DNA of the CDR3: TGTGCCAGTAGTCCCTATAGCGGACAGGACAACTATGGCTACACCTTC. Drawing the rest from reference TRBV19 and TRBJ1-2, the complete variable domain is DGGITQSPKYLFRKEGQNVTLSCEQNLNHDAMYWYRQDPGQGLRLIYYSQIVNDFQKGDIAEGYSVSREKKESFPLTVTSAQKNPTAFYLCASSPYSGQDNYGYTFGSGTRLTVV.

By share, this clonotype counts as medium-sized (0.01 to 0.1%). The chain carries TRBV18 and TRBJ2-3; D unclear. The CDR3 contains 16 residues. V was shortened by 1 base and J by 1 base, with 12 bases between the two germline ends. The germline CDR1 and CDR2 sequences are KGHSH and LQKENI. For the CDR3, the DNA is TGTGCCAGCTCACCACAGCCCCTCCAACGCACAGATACGCAGTATTTT. Amino acid sequence: CASSPQPLQRTDTQYF.